The 3 T cell receptor beta chains below come from one sample, sequenced in a study of blood T cell repertoires in COVID-19. Produced via immunoSEQ multiplex PCR; TCRdb's table is partial and in-frame only. The sample includes 25,000 to 30,000 clones, over 75% of them seen just once. The specimen sequenced was peripheral blood. The receptors stem from an older man with active COVID-19.

The chain carries TRBV6-6 and TRBJ2-1; D might be TRBD2 (6 bases). With 2 bases removed from V and 8 bases from J, the gap between germline ends came to 16 bases. The CDR3 length is 15 residues. Germline CDR1 reads MNHNY; CDR2 reads SVGAGI (reference sequence). CDR3 nucleotide sequence: TGTGCCAGCAGTTACGGTACTAGCAAGTTGGATGAGCAGTTCTTC. Its translation: CASSYGTSKLDEQFF.

The gene calls are TRBV6-2 or TRBV6-3 and TRBJ2-7; 8 nucleotides line up with TRBD2. The germline gives CDR1 MNHEY, CDR2 SVGEGT. CDR3 length: 11 amino acids. The trim removed 6 bases at V and 9 bases at J, leaving 4 bases unmatched. The CDR3 coding sequence is TGTGCCAGCAGCAACGGGGGGGCGCAGTACTTC. Its protein product is CASSNGGAQYF.

The V gene is TRBV5-4, the J gene TRBJ2-1; 7 bases align to TRBD1. The CDR3 loop spans 15 amino acids. Germline CDR1 SGHNT, CDR2 YYREEE (reference sequence). The J segment lost 7 bases and the V segment lost 0 bases, leaving 7 bases of the junction unmatched. CDR3 loop: CASSLGQGNRNEQFF. The CDR3 bases are TGTGCCAGCAGCTTGGGACAGGGTAACAGAAATGAGCAGTTCTTC.